Listed below are T cell receptor beta chains from one sample, sequenced in a study of regulatory T cells in long-lasting Graves disease. TCRdb reprocessed the multiplex PCR reads via MiXCR and lists one record per CDR3 protein. The sample has about 220,000 distinct CDR3 sequences; roughly a fifth are singletons. These data are also associated with another study on T cells in Graves' hyperthyroidism and ophthalmopathy.

The source was peripheral blood mononuclear cells (PBMCs), collected at new diagnosis, from a patient treated with antithyroid drugs. The source is a woman in her 30s with Graves disease. Both conserved end residues are part of each CDR3. D genes are given only for firm matches. The size entry is marked missing in some rows and otherwise reads once, few, many or a size class.

>14|TRBD1|TRBV6-2/TRBV6-3|TRBJ2-7|many
TGTGCCAGCCAGGGGACAGACCCCCCCTACGAGCAGTACTTC
CASQGTDPPYEQYF
>17|TRBD1|TRBV9|TRBJ2-5|.
TGTGCCAGCAGCGTTACAGGGTCAGGGGGCAGGGGAGAGACCCAGTACTTC
CASSVTGSGGRGETQYF
>14|.|TRBV6-5|TRBJ1-4|many
TGTGCCAGCAGTTACTCAGCAACTAATGAAAAACTGTTTTTT
CASSYSATNEKLFF
>18|TRBD2|TRBV24-1|TRBJ2-7|.
TGTGCCACCAGTGACTCTTGGGGAGGCCTAGCGGGGGACTACGAGCAGTACTTC
CATSDSWGGLAGDYEQYF
>14|TRBD1|TRBV4-2|TRBJ1-1|.
TGTGCCAGCAGCCATCCGGGACAGGGTCCTGAAGCTTTCTTT
CASSHPGQGPEAFF
>16|TRBD2|TRBV28|TRBJ2-3|many
TGTGCCAGCAGTCCCCATCCTAGCGGGGGGGTGTATACGCAGTATTTT
CASSPHPSGGVYTQYF
>14|.|TRBV27|TRBJ1-2|.
TGTGCCAGCAGTCCAACCGTCGGACACGATGGCTACACCTTC
CASSPTVGHDGYTF
>17|TRBD2|TRBV6-2/TRBV6-3|TRBJ2-5|few
TGTGCCAGCAGCCCGACTAGCGGGAGTTGGATAGGGGAGACCCAGTACTTC
CASSPTSGSWIGETQYF
>12|.|TRBV2|TRBJ1-2|.
TGTGCCAGCAGTGGCCCATACAATGGCTACACCTTC
CASSGPYNGYTF
>18|TRBD2|TRBV9|TRBJ2-7|many
TGTGCCAGCAGCGTAGGACTAGCGGGAGAAGTGGGGAGCTACGAGCAGTACTTC
CASSVGLAGEVGSYEQYF
>12|.|TRBV10-3|TRBJ1-2|many
TGTGCCATCCAGGGTTCCGGCTATGGCTACACCTTC
CAIQGSGYGYTF
>16|.|TRBV3-1|TRBJ2-1|.
TGTGCCAGCAGCCAAGATTTTAGGGACTCGCACAATGAGCAGTTCTTC
CASSQDFRDSHNEQFF
>17|.|TRBV6-2/TRBV6-3|TRBJ2-3|many
TGTGCCAGCAGACACGGAGGGCACAGGCCCCCCACAGATACGCAGTATTTT
CASRHGGHRPPTDTQYF
>16|TRBD2|TRBV5-1|TRBJ2-7|many
TGCGCCAGCAGCTATAGCGGGAGGGCCCGCGCCTACGAGCAGTACTTC
CASSYSGRARAYEQYF
>15|.|TRBV7-9|TRBJ2-7|many
TGTGCCAGCAGCCAGGGAGGCGGGATCTCCTACGAGCAGTACTTC
CASSQGGGISYEQYF
>15|TRBD1|TRBV27|TRBJ1-1|many
TGTGCCAGCAGTATCGCAGGGGGGATGAACACTGAAGCTTCCTTT
CASSIAGGMNTEASF
>12|.|TRBV12-3/TRBV12-4|TRBJ1-3|many
TGTGCCAGCAGTTTTATCGGGAGAGCCATATATTTT
CASSFIGRAIYF